The source of this T cell receptor beta chain is a study of T cell repertoires in cytomegalovirus infection. Study background: Peptides in the study included HLA-C-restricted and HLA-B-restricted CMV epitopes. Indications of both CMV infection and matching HLA type were provided by public TCR beta signatures. Study-level points and caveats: Totalled public TCR beta family frequency picked out people who carried CMV plus the relevant HLA. CMV-specific TCR beta clonotypes restricted by HLA-C dominated the ex vivo response.

This CDR3 is built from 15 residues. Trimming pared 0 bases from V and 3 bases from J, leaving 10 bases between. Germline CDR1 and CDR2: SGHDT and YYEEEE. This clonotype was seen a single time. Its antigen is not known. TCRdb analysed the reads with MiXCR anew, one entry per CDR3 protein. The sample records 800,000 to 950,000 distinct CDR3 sequences, roughly 33% being singletons. The input for sequencing was cultured CD8+ T cells from PBMCs, taken from culture after CMV antigen stimulation. The source of this sequence is a human donor in good health (CMV status not recorded). Some clones in this sample may be carry-over from other donors' samples. This rearrangement joins TRBV5-6 to TRBJ2-1, with D hard to call. CDR3 in DNA: TGTGCCAGCAGCTTGGAACCTCGGGTCTACAATGAGCAGTTCTTC. This sequence encodes CASSLEPRVYNEQFF.